Sequencing of this T cell receptor beta chain was carried out in a study of T cells expressing NK-cell markers. Turning to the study itself: Seven sequenced donors out of eight were HCMV-seropositive, one seronegative.

This CDR3 contains 14 residues. For each CDR3 protein, TCRdb gives one entry from its re-call of the 5' RACE reads, without DNA. The sample has about 540,000 distinct CDR3 sequences, and its top ten clones hold 3.5% to 4.5%. This chain connects TRBV12-3 or TRBV12-4 to TRBJ2-5; TCRdb outputs TRBD2, but without DNA this stays unchecked. The TCR comes from a man in his late teens or twenties in good health. Material for sequencing was blood T cells: a sorted CD56 or NKG2C T cell subset, CD4+ or CD8+ T cells, or bulk PBMC T cells (not recorded which). CDR3: CASSWGLAGVTQYF.